Listed below are T cell receptor beta chains from one sample, sequenced in a study of early stage breast cancer tumors. Assay: immunoSEQ multiplex PCR; the TCRdb copy retains only in-frame clones and omits some. The table includes fewer than 30,000 clones, 75% to 90% detected once. The sample consisted of blood. The origin of the receptors is a person aged 55 to 75 with breast cancer. The CDR3 runs from the conserved cysteine through the conserved F or W. A D gene is named only where the DNA matches it firmly. Part of the rows lack a size; the others show once, few, many or a class for expanded clones.

V	J	size	D	CDR3	DNA
TRBV5-8	TRBJ2-7	-	-	CASSGGQYEQYF	TGTGCCAGCAGCGGCGGACAATACGAGCAGTACTTC
TRBV6-4	TRBJ2-1	-	TRBD2	CASSEASGEGNEQFF	TGTGCCAGCAGTGAGGCTAGCGGGGAGGGGAATGAGCAGTTCTTC
TRBV5-6	TRBJ1-5	-	-	CASSPNGGVGVQPQHF	TGTGCCAGCAGCCCGAACGGGGGGGTCGGGGTTCAGCCCCAGCATTTT
TRBV4-3	TRBJ1-3	-	TRBD1	CASSYTPGQGDTIYF	TGCGCCAGCAGCTACACTCCGGGACAGGGAGACACCATATATTTT
TRBV29-1	TRBJ1-2	-	-	CSVAGSLGGYTF	TGCAGCGTCGCAGGGTCCCTCGGGGGCTACACCTTC
TRBV30	TRBJ2-5	-	-	CAWSVTLQETQYF	TGTGCCTGGAGTGTGACACTCCAAGAGACCCAGTACTTC
TRBV9	TRBJ2-1	-	-	CASSVGRRAAEQFF	TGTGCCAGCAGCGTAGGTCGCAGGGCGGCTGAGCAGTTCTTC
TRBV7-9	TRBJ1-2	once	TRBD1	CASSSKSPGQAFGYTF	TGTGCCAGCAGCTCGAAATCTCCGGGACAGGCGTTTGGCTACACCTTC
TRBV30	TRBJ1-5	-	-	CAWSREAYQPQHF	TGTGCCTGGAGCAGGGAGGCGTATCAGCCCCAGCATTTT
TRBV7-9	TRBJ1-5	few	-	CAIGGPQHF	TGTGCCATCGGGGGGCCCCAGCATTTT
TRBV15	TRBJ2-7	few	TRBD1	CATSDGTGRTYEQYF	TGTGCCACCTCCGACGGGACAGGGAGGACCTACGAGCAGTACTTC
TRBV19	TRBJ1-2	-	-	CASSISGGYGYTF	TGTGCCAGTAGTATTTCGGGGGGCTATGGCTACACCTTC
TRBV6-5	TRBJ1-2	-	TRBD1	CASTATGRGYGYTF	TGTGCCAGCACCGCAACCGGCAGGGGGTATGGCTACACCTTC
TRBV19	TRBJ1-2	-	TRBD1	CASSPTGTGHGYTF	TGTGCCAGTAGTCCAACCGGGACAGGGCATGGCTACACCTTC
TRBV7-2	TRBJ2-5	-	TRBD2	CASSLVAGDQETQYF	TGTGCCAGCAGCTTAGTCGCGGGAGATCAAGAGACCCAGTACTTC
TRBV18	TRBJ2-5	few	-	CASSGQSWKETQYF	TGTGCCAGCTCCGGACAGTCCTGGAAAGAGACCCAGTACTTC
TRBV29-1	TRBJ1-3	-	-	CSVSRDTGNTIYF	TGCAGCGTCTCCCGGGACACCGGAAACACCATATATTTT
TRBV5-8	TRBJ1-5	-	-	CASSPREGKQPQHF	TGTGCCAGCAGTCCCCGGGAGGGAAAACAGCCCCAGCATTTT